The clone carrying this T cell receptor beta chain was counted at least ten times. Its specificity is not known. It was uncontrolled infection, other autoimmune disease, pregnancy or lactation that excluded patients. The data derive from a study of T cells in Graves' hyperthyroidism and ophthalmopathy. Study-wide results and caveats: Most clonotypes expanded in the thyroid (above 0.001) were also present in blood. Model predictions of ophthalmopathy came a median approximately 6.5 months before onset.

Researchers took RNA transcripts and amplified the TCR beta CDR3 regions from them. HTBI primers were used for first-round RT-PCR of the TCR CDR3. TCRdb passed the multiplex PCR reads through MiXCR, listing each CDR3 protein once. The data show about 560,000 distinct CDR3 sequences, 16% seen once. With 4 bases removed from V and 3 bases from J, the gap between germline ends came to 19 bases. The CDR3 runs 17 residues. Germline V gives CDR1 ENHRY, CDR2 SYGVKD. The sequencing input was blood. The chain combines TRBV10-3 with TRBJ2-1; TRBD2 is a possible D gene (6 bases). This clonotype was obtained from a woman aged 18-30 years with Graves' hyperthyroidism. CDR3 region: CAISATEAGSDYNEQFF. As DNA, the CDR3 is TGTGCCATCAGTGCGACCGAAGCGGGTTCCGACTACAATGAGCAGTTCTTC.